The 9 T cell receptor beta chains in this list originate from one sample, sequenced in a study of identical twins. TCRdb reprocessed the 5' RACE reads via MiXCR and lists one record per CDR3 protein. The repertoire has under 250,000 distinct CDR3 sequences, less than 10% of them found once; the top ten carry approximately 5.1%. Sequenced sample: memory (CD45RO+) T cells sorted from blood. All receptors come from a woman under 30 in good health.

In its sample, this clonotype was seen a few times. The chain combines TRBV5-1 with TRBJ2-1; D remains unclear. Germline V gene data show CDR1 as SGHRS and CDR2 as YFSETQ. The ends were cut back, 4 bases at V and 6 bases at J, with 11 bases in the middle. The CDR3 extends over 13 amino acids. The chain's CDR3 is CASSPTRTNEQFF. The DNA of the CDR3 is TGCGCCAGCAGCCCTACTCGCACCAATGAGCAGTTCTTC.

The chain links TRBV7-2 to TRBJ2-1, with D tentatively TRBD1 (5 bases). The CDR3 runs 14 residues. Deletions cut 3 bases from V and 5 bases from J, with 11 bases between. Germline V lookup: CDR1 SGHTA, CDR2 FQGNSA. CDR3 sequence reads: CASSLETAHNEQFF. CDR3 bases: TGTGCCAGCAGCTTGGAGACAGCCCACAATGAGCAGTTCTTC.

This clonotype occurred many times. The chain carries TRBV5-1 and TRBJ1-5; D uncertain. The CDR3 has 13 residues. V was cut by 3 bases and J by 7 bases, with 11 bases left in between. Germline CDR1 SGHRS, CDR2 YFSETQ. The CDR3 DNA follows: TGCGCCAGCAGCTCCCCGCACCGACAGCCCCAGCATTTT. It yields the protein CASSSPHRQPQHF. The entire variable domain, with the rest obtained from reference TRBV5-1 and TRBJ1-5, is as follows: KAGVTQTPRYLIKTRGQQVTLSCSPISGHRSVSWYQQTPGQGLQFLFEYFSETQRNKGNFPGRFSGRQFSNSRSEMNVSTLELGDSALYLCASSSPHRQPQHFGDGTRLSIL.

The chain is built from TRBV11-1 and TRBJ1-2; D unclear. The CDR3 consists of 18 residues. V shed 1 base and J shed 1 base, with 19 bases lying between them. The germline gives CDR1 SGHAT, CDR2 FQDESV (reference sequence). CDR3 in DNA: TGTGCCAGCAGCTTAGTGGGAGGCAGGTCCGACCTTAACTATGGCTACACCTTC. Translation: CASSLVGGRSDLNYGYTF.

The chain is built from TRBV20-1 and TRBJ1-2, with D unclear. The ends were cut back, 3 bases at V and 6 bases at J, with 8 bases in the middle. From germline, CDR1 is DFQATT and CDR2 SNEGSKA (reference sequence). This CDR3 is 11 amino acids long. For the CDR3, the DNA is TGCAGTGCTAGTTTAACAAATGGCTACACCTTC. The encoded protein is CSASLTNGYTF.

This clonotype was seen a few times. The V and J genes are TRBV3-1 and TRBJ1-6; D possibly corresponds to TRBD1 (5 bases). The CDR3 is made up of 15 amino acids. CDR1 is LGHDT, CDR2 YNNKEL, per germline (reference sequence). Trimming left V 0 bases short and J 7 bases short, with 10 bases between. CDR3 in amino acids: CASSQEAGRNSPLHF. In nucleotides, the CDR3 is TGTGCCAGCAGCCAAGAAGCAGGGAGAAATTCACCCCTCCACTTT.

The chain uses TRBV7-3 and TRBJ2-5, with 12 bases fitting TRBD2. The CDR3 is 15 residues long. Germline V gene lookup returns CDR1 SGHTA and CDR2 FQGTGA. After removal of 5 bases from V and 4 bases from J, the junction contained 5 bases not matched to a gene. The CDR3 protein is CASSPTSGGRETQYF. DNA for the CDR3: TGTGCCAGCAGCCCCACTAGCGGGGGGCGAGAGACCCAGTACTTC.

This clonotype showed up many times. The J gene is TRBJ2-7, the V gene TRBV7-9; D is unresolved. The CDR3 contains 14 residues. Germline values: CDR1 SEHNR, CDR2 FQNEAQ (reference sequence). The ends were cut back, 7 bases at V and 3 bases at J, with 16 bases in the middle. CDR3 amino acids: CASTRTGVDYEQYF. As DNA, the CDR3 is TGTGCCAGCACCAGAACGGGCGTGGACTACGAGCAGTACTTC.

This clonotype was seen a handful of times. The chain is built from TRBV20-1 and TRBJ2-1; possibly TRBD1 for D (6 bases). CDR3 length: 14 amino acids. CDR1 and CDR2 from the germline V gene are DFQATT and SNEGSKA (reference sequence). Trimming cost V 5 bases and J 2 bases, with 13 bases left between them. CDR3 protein: CSALDRPPYNEQFF. The CDR3 nucleotides are TGCAGTGCTCTTGACAGGCCCCCCTACAATGAGCAGTTCTTC.